This T cell receptor (beta chain) was obtained from a study of metastatic and nonmetastatic thyroid tumors. Study in general: The comparison covered peripheral blood and tumor or nodule tissue in malignant and benign thyroid patients.

The CDR3 runs to 14 residues. The V gene end was trimmed by 3 bases and the J gene end by 5 bases; junction bases not matched to a gene: 5. CDR1 SGHAT and CDR2 FQDESV come from the germline V gene (reference sequence). The study's findings and limits: Malignant tumors reportedly showed significantly higher TCR beta diversity than benign nodules in both blood and tumor.

Original processing notes: A papillary thyroid cancer distant-metastasis classifier was built from CDR3 differences across clinicopathological groups. TCRdb reprocessed the PCR reads using MiXCR. TCRdb, rather than the study authors, made the V and J calls. The sample contains almost 35,000 clones, around 17% of which appear only once. This clone was seen at least ten times. The antigen remains unidentified. None of the patients had undergone any treatment ahead of thyroid surgery. Sequenced material: blood. The clonotype comes from a female donor with papillary thyroid cancer or a benign thyroid nodule (not recorded which). Some clones in this sample may be carry-over from other donors' samples. The rearrangement links TRBV11-1 to TRBJ2-5; 8 positions agree with TRBD1. The CDR3 coding sequence is TGTGCCAGCAGCTTTTCCCAGGGGGCTGAGACCCAGTACTTC. Residues: CASSFSQGAETQYF.